This is a list of T cell receptor beta chains from one sample in a study of T cells in Graves' hyperthyroidism and ophthalmopathy. Using its own MiXCR run on the multiplex PCR reads, TCRdb lists one record per CDR3 protein. The data show about 370,000 distinct CDR3 sequences, about 16% seen once. The sample comprised blood. These receptors all come from an older woman with Graves' ophthalmopathy. Each CDR3 is given with its conserved first and last residue. A D gene is named only where the DNA matches it firmly. Not all rows give a size; the values are once, few, many and, for expanded clones, a class.

clone size: many; J gene: TRBJ2-1; D gene: TRBD2; V gene: TRBV12-3/TRBV12-4; CDR3 protein: CASSLNREGREQFF; CDR3 DNA: TGTGCCAGCAGTTTAAACCGGGAGGGCCGCGAGCAGTTCTTC
clone size: many; J gene: TRBJ2-3; D gene: .; V gene: TRBV3-1; CDR3 protein: CASSQDRLADTQYF; CDR3 DNA: TGTGCCAGCAGCCAAGATCGCCTGGCAGATACGCAGTATTTT
clone size: few; J gene: TRBJ2-1; D gene: TRBD2; V gene: TRBV28; CDR3 protein: CASSSPTSFSEQFF; CDR3 DNA: TGTGCCAGCAGTTCCCCGACTAGCTTCAGTGAGCAGTTCTTC
clone size: .; J gene: TRBJ1-5; D gene: .; V gene: TRBV28; CDR3 protein: CASSLGSRPQHF; CDR3 DNA: TGTGCCAGCAGTTTGGGGTCGCGGCCCCAGCATTTT
clone size: .; J gene: TRBJ1-1; D gene: TRBD1; V gene: TRBV18; CDR3 protein: CASSMGQGGNTEAFF; CDR3 DNA: TGTGCCAGCTCAATGGGACAGGGGGGAAACACTGAAGCTTTCTTT
clone size: many; J gene: TRBJ2-5; D gene: .; V gene: TRBV28; CDR3 protein: CASSPQRGNGAGRTQYF; CDR3 DNA: TGTGCCAGCAGTCCGCAGAGGGGGAACGGTGCGGGTCGAACCCAGTACTTC
clone size: few; J gene: TRBJ2-7; D gene: TRBD2; V gene: TRBV5-1; CDR3 protein: CASSPAGTSIEQYF; CDR3 DNA: TGCGCCAGCAGCCCAGCCGGGACTAGCATCGAGCAGTACTTC
clone size: many; J gene: TRBJ2-6; D gene: .; V gene: TRBV3-1; CDR3 protein: CASSQDRVVLTF; CDR3 DNA: TGTGCCAGCAGCCAAGATCGTGTGGTCCTGACCTTC
clone size: few; J gene: TRBJ2-7; D gene: .; V gene: TRBV7-9; CDR3 protein: CASSFRGVEQYF; CDR3 DNA: TGTGCCAGCAGCTTTAGGGGTGTCGAGCAGTACTTC
clone size: few; J gene: TRBJ1-4; D gene: .; V gene: TRBV5-1; CDR3 protein: CASSLAGRDVEELFF; CDR3 DNA: TGCGCCAGCAGCTTGGCCGGCAGGGATGTTGAAGAACTGTTTTTT
clone size: few; J gene: TRBJ2-7; D gene: .; V gene: TRBV20-1; CDR3 protein: CSARDHRQSPMYEQYF; CDR3 DNA: TGCAGTGCTAGAGATCACCGACAGTCCCCTATGTACGAGCAGTACTTC
clone size: many; J gene: TRBJ2-7; D gene: TRBD1; V gene: TRBV2; CDR3 protein: CASSQQGNEQYF; CDR3 DNA: TGTGCCAGCAGTCAACAGGGGAACGAGCAGTACTTC
clone size: many; J gene: TRBJ2-2; D gene: .; V gene: TRBV5-1; CDR3 protein: CASSSDGGSADTGELFF; CDR3 DNA: TGCGCCAGCAGCTCTGATGGGGGTAGCGCCGATACCGGGGAGCTGTTTTTT
clone size: .; J gene: TRBJ2-5; D gene: TRBD2; V gene: TRBV5-1; CDR3 protein: CASSYSGRAMGQETQYF; CDR3 DNA: TGCGCCAGCAGCTATAGCGGGAGGGCCATGGGCCAAGAGACCCAGTACTTC
clone size: many; J gene: TRBJ1-1; D gene: .; V gene: TRBV12-3/TRBV12-4; CDR3 protein: CASSLSASWNTEAFF; CDR3 DNA: TGTGCCAGCAGTTTGTCCGCCTCATGGAACACTGAAGCTTTCTTT
clone size: many; J gene: TRBJ2-7; D gene: .; V gene: TRBV2; CDR3 protein: CASSDRRSYEQYF; CDR3 DNA: TGTGCCAGCAGTGATCGCCGATCCTACGAGCAGTACTTC
clone size: many; J gene: TRBJ1-2; D gene: .; V gene: TRBV2; CDR3 protein: CASSDPGFGYTF; CDR3 DNA: TGTGCCAGCAGTGACCCAGGGTTCGGCTACACCTTC
clone size: few; J gene: TRBJ2-7; D gene: .; V gene: TRBV28; CDR3 protein: CATGPYYEQYF; CDR3 DNA: TGTGCCACGGGCCCTTACTACGAGCAGTACTTC
clone size: .; J gene: TRBJ2-7; D gene: .; V gene: TRBV3-1; CDR3 protein: CASSQGKGPSDEQYF; CDR3 DNA: TGTGCCAGCAGCCAAGGGAAGGGGCCGAGCGACGAGCAGTACTTC
clone size: .; J gene: TRBJ2-7; D gene: TRBD2; V gene: TRBV5-1; CDR3 protein: CASSPSGRADEQYF; CDR3 DNA: TGCGCCAGCAGCCCTAGCGGGAGGGCCGACGAGCAGTACTTC
clone size: many; J gene: TRBJ2-7; D gene: TRBD1; V gene: TRBV27; CDR3 protein: CASRYIQGAGYEQYF; CDR3 DNA: TGTGCCAGCAGATACATACAGGGGGCAGGGTACGAGCAGTACTTC
clone size: many; J gene: TRBJ2-2; D gene: .; V gene: TRBV28; CDR3 protein: CASRFSGYTGELFF; CDR3 DNA: TGTGCCAGCAGATTCTCGGGGTACACCGGGGAGCTGTTTTTT
clone size: many; J gene: TRBJ1-2; D gene: TRBD1; V gene: TRBV9; CDR3 protein: CASSSRTGNYGYTF; CDR3 DNA: TGTGCCAGCAGCTCCCGGACAGGGAATTATGGCTACACCTTC
clone size: .; J gene: TRBJ2-1; D gene: TRBD2; V gene: TRBV9; CDR3 protein: CASSQGLAGDNEQFF; CDR3 DNA: TGTGCCAGCAGCCAAGGACTAGCGGGGGACAATGAGCAGTTCTTC
clone size: .; J gene: TRBJ2-3; D gene: .; V gene: TRBV6-1; CDR3 protein: CASSPDGRTDTQYF; CDR3 DNA: TGTGCCAGCAGTCCCGACGGCCGCACAGATACGCAGTATTTT
clone size: few; J gene: TRBJ2-7; D gene: TRBD2; V gene: TRBV20-1; CDR3 protein: CSAREGGGISYEQYF; CDR3 DNA: TGCAGTGCTAGAGAAGGCGGGGGTATCTCCTACGAGCAGTACTTC
clone size: many; J gene: TRBJ2-3; D gene: TRBD1; V gene: TRBV5-1; CDR3 protein: CASSTRQGDTQYF; CDR3 DNA: TGCGCCAGCAGCACCCGACAGGGAGATACGCAGTATTTT
clone size: many; J gene: TRBJ2-1; D gene: TRBD1; V gene: TRBV11-2; CDR3 protein: CASSPTPGTGGGSSYNEQFF; CDR3 DNA: TGTGCCAGCAGCCCAACTCCCGGGACAGGGGGCGGCAGCTCCTACAATGAGCAGTTCTTC
clone size: many; J gene: TRBJ2-2; D gene: TRBD2; V gene: TRBV24-1; CDR3 protein: CATSEPGLAGGQPGELFF; CDR3 DNA: TGTGCCACCAGTGAACCGGGACTAGCGGGAGGCCAGCCCGGGGAGCTGTTTTTT
clone size: .; J gene: TRBJ2-7; D gene: .; V gene: TRBV14; CDR3 protein: CASSLAAGGYNEQYF; CDR3 DNA: TGTGCCAGCAGCCTAGCGGCAGGGGGTTACAATGAGCAGTACTTC
clone size: few; J gene: TRBJ2-6; D gene: .; V gene: TRBV10-3; CDR3 protein: CAISDPPRLGHPSGANVLTF; CDR3 DNA: TGTGCCATCAGTGACCCGCCCCGCCTGGGACACCCCTCTGGGGCCAACGTCCTGACTTTC
clone size: .; J gene: TRBJ2-4; D gene: .; V gene: TRBV24-1; CDR3 protein: CATAGAENIQYF; CDR3 DNA: TGTGCCACCGCCGGGGCAGAAAACATTCAGTACTTC
clone size: few; J gene: TRBJ2-2; D gene: .; V gene: TRBV27; CDR3 protein: CASSPANTGELFF; CDR3 DNA: TGTGCCAGCAGTCCCGCGAACACCGGGGAGCTGTTTTTT
clone size: many; J gene: TRBJ1-2; D gene: .; V gene: TRBV20-1; CDR3 protein: CSATPGAGTYGYTF; CDR3 DNA: TGCAGTGCTACGCCCGGGGCAGGGACCTATGGCTACACCTTC
clone size: .; J gene: TRBJ1-6; D gene: .; V gene: TRBV11-2; CDR3 protein: CASSQLGGGENSPLHF; CDR3 DNA: TGTGCCAGCAGCCAGTTGGGGGGGGGCGAAAATTCACCCCTCCACTTT
clone size: .; J gene: TRBJ2-2; D gene: .; V gene: TRBV28; CDR3 protein: CTSSSGGHTNTGELFF; CDR3 DNA: TGTACCAGCAGTTCCGGGGGGCATACGAACACCGGGGAGCTGTTTTTT
clone size: many; J gene: TRBJ2-7; D gene: .; V gene: TRBV3-1; CDR3 protein: CASSHNSRRGYEQYF; CDR3 DNA: TGTGCCAGCAGCCATAACTCAAGGAGGGGGTACGAGCAGTACTTC
clone size: many; J gene: TRBJ2-7; D gene: .; V gene: TRBV6-1; CDR3 protein: CASSPDRASYEQYF; CDR3 DNA: TGTGCCAGCAGTCCGGACAGAGCCTCCTACGAGCAGTACTTC
clone size: .; J gene: TRBJ1-5; D gene: TRBD1; V gene: TRBV2; CDR3 protein: CASSERTGEQPQHF; CDR3 DNA: TGTGCCAGCAGTGAAAGGACAGGGGAACAGCCCCAGCATTTT
clone size: many; J gene: TRBJ1-5; D gene: .; V gene: TRBV18; CDR3 protein: CASSPYRQSLGPQHF; CDR3 DNA: TGTGCCAGCTCACCATACCGACAGAGCCTTGGGCCCCAGCATTTT
clone size: many; J gene: TRBJ2-5; D gene: .; V gene: TRBV2; CDR3 protein: CASSEALGRQETQYF; CDR3 DNA: TGTGCCAGCAGTGAAGCGCTAGGGAGGCAAGAGACCCAGTACTTC
clone size: many; J gene: TRBJ2-3; D gene: .; V gene: TRBV11-2; CDR3 protein: CASSLGIAPITDTQYF; CDR3 DNA: TGTGCCAGCAGCTTAGGGATAGCCCCTATTACAGATACGCAGTATTTT